These 27 T cell receptor beta chains were all obtained from the same sample, sequenced in a study of regulatory T cells in long-lasting Graves disease. Time point given: newly diagnosed GD, antithyroid drugs for less than 3 months. Extracted PBMC RNA gave rise to the TCR library. Libraries of TCR beta came from iRepertoire HTBI primers plus Arm-PCR of CDR3 regions. TCRdb called the multiplex PCR reads again in MiXCR, with one record for every CDR3 protein. This repertoire shows hundreds of thousands of distinct CDR3 sequences, roughly 17% found once; its top ten account for approximately 12%. These data were also reused for a study on T cells in Graves' hyperthyroidism and ophthalmopathy.

The sequenced sample was peripheral blood mononuclear cells (PBMCs), obtained at new diagnosis, from a patient treated with antithyroid drugs. These TCRs come from a woman in her 30s with Graves disease.

A word on this clonotype: A far larger clone is one nucleotide away, so this likely arose from a read error. The chain recombines TRBV28 with TRBJ2-5; the match to TRBD2 covers 14 bases. This CDR3 has 17 residues. Germline-derived CDR1 and CDR2 are MDHEN and SYDVKM. V was clipped by 8 bases and J by 3 bases; unmatched bases: 11. CDR3 amino acids: CASSSRPGLAGEETQYF. As DNA, the CDR3 is TGTGCCAGCTCATCTCGACCGGGACTAGCGGGAGAAGAGACCCAGTACTTC. Looking up the rest from reference TRBV28 and TRBJ2-5 gives the full variable domain: DVKVTQSSRYLVKRTGEKVFLECVQDMDHENMFWYRQDPGLGLRLIYFSYDVKMKEKGDIPEGYSVSREKKERFSLILESASTNQTSMYLCASSSRPGLAGEETQYFGPGTRLLVL.

At least ten counts were recorded for this clonotype. The rearrangement links TRBV6-1 to TRBJ1-5; 7 bases agree with TRBD1. J lost 6 bases, V lost 5 bases, and 13 bases had no gene match. Germline CDR1 is MNHNS and CDR2 is SASEGT. The CDR3 runs 16 residues. The chain's CDR3 is CASSPFYSRGTQPQHF. The CDR3 DNA reads as TGTGCCAGCAGTCCCTTTTATTCCAGGGGGACTCAGCCCCAGCATTTT.

The genes are TRBV7-9 and TRBJ2-3; 10 bases align to TRBD2. The CDR3 is 16 residues long. Losses at the gene ends were 1 base for V and 4 bases for J; bases not matched to a gene: 5. The germline CDR1 and CDR2 sequences are SEHNR and FQNEAQ (reference sequence). The CDR3 sequence is CASSLEAGGPADTQYF. The CDR3 coding sequence is TGTGCCAGCAGCTTAGAAGCGGGAGGGCCTGCAGATACGCAGTATTTT.

This clonotype was picked up a small number of times. The conserved closing phenylalanine or tryptophan is absent in this CDR3, likely reflecting a read error. It is unclear where the CDR3 begins or ends on the DNA, so no DNA is shown, and the CDR3 is as TCRdb lists it. V and J are TRBV20-1 and TRBJ2-1; TRBD1 is taken as the D call from the table, unchecked against the DNA. The CDR3 length is 13 residues, termini included. Germline CDR1 reads DFQATT; CDR2 reads SNEGSKA (reference sequence). The CDR3: CSAIGQGVFWFPG.

The rearrangement joins TRBV27 to TRBJ2-2; TRBD2 agrees at 7 bases. V shed 8 bases and J 2 bases; nucleotides not matched to a gene: 8. This CDR3 spans 15 amino acids. Germline CDR1 reads MNHEY; CDR2 reads SMNVEV (reference sequence). Written as DNA, the CDR3 is TGTGCCAGCGCTTTCCTAGCGGTAAACACCGGGGAGCTGTTTTTT. It specifies CASAFLAVNTGELFF.

This clonotype was observed a few times. CDR3 residues: CAISADNEQFF. The CDR3, as DNA: TGTGCCATCAGTGCGGACAATGAGCAGTTCTTC. V usage is TRBV10-3 and J usage is TRBJ2-1, with unresolved D. The CDR3 runs 11 residues. V was trimmed by 4 bases and J by 5 bases, leaving 3 bases between them. Germline CDR1 reads ENHRY; CDR2 reads SYGVKD.

The rearrangement uses TRBV20-1 and TRBJ2-7; possibly TRBD2 for D (6 bases). V was shortened by 3 bases and J by 4 bases, with 13 bases between the two germline ends. Looked up from germline, CDR1 is DFQATT and CDR2 is SNEGSKA (reference sequence). This CDR3 is built from 13 residues. The CDR3 DNA is TGCAGTGCTAGTAGCGGTGTAGTATACGAGCAGTACTTC. It is translated as CSASSGVVYEQYF.

This clonotype appeared a few times. This sequence joins TRBV6-2 or TRBV6-3 and TRBJ2-3; 12 bases agree with TRBD2. CDR3 length: 20 residues. From germline, CDR1 is MNHEY and CDR2 SVGEGT. The V segment lost 0 bases and the J segment 5 bases; nucleotides outside the gene matches: 15. CDR3 DNA: TGTGCCAGCAGTTACTCGACGGTAGCTAGCGGGAGGGCCTCTATAGATACGCAGTATTTT. Encoded protein: CASSYSTVASGRASIDTQYF.

This clonotype was observed at least ten times. The rearrangement joins TRBV3-1 to TRBJ2-1; TRBD2 aligns across 9 bases. The CDR3 covers 17 residues. V lost 4 bases, J lost 0 bases, and 7 bases stayed unmatched. CDR1 and CDR2 from the germline V gene are LGHDT and YNNKEL (reference sequence). CDR3 bases: TGTGCCAGCAGCCCCGACCTTAGCGGGAGCTCCTACAATGAGCAGTTCTTC. Protein sequence: CASSPDLSGSSYNEQFF.

For this clonotype: A read error is possible here, since a much larger clone lies one base away. DNA of the CDR3: TGTGCCCCCTGGACAGGGGTTAGCTACACCTTC. It codes for CAPWTGVSYTF. The gene calls are TRBV2 and TRBJ1-2; 9 nucleotides match TRBD1. The CDR3 has 11 amino acids. The germline gives CDR1 SNHLY, CDR2 FYNNEI. V shed 11 bases, J shed 9 bases, and the junction held 7 bases outside the gene matches.

At least ten counts were recorded for this clonotype. A read error may produce the germline difference seen at one junction end. The chain links TRBV5-1 to TRBJ2-5; perhaps D is TRBD1 or TRBD2 (5 bases each). The CDR3 runs 13 residues. Germline loops: CDR1 SGHRS, CDR2 YFSETQ. The CDR3 sequence is CASSGGQGETQYF. The CDR3 coding sequence is TGTGCCAGCAGCGGTGGGCAGGGCGAGACCCAGTACTTC.

At least ten counts were recorded for this clonotype. V is TRBV10-3 and J is TRBJ2-7; the match to TRBD1 covers 7 bases. J was trimmed by 6 bases and V by 4 bases; bases with no gene match: 9. CDR1 is ENHRY, CDR2 SYGVKD, per germline. CDR3 length: 14 residues. The DNA for the CDR3 is TGTGCCATCAGTGCCACTGGACAGGTCGCCGAGCAGTACTTC. It encodes CAISATGQVAEQYF.

This clonotype was detected many times. This chain connects TRBV7-8 to TRBJ1-5; D may be TRBD1 (5 bases). Germline CDR1 reads SGHVS; CDR2 reads FQNEAQ. The CDR3 covers 14 residues. The germline V and J ends were trimmed by 5 bases and 8 bases, with 16 bases remaining between them. The CDR3 loop is CASSPRWDVKPQHF. The CDR3 coding sequence is TGTGCCAGCAGCCCCCGATGGGACGTCAAGCCCCAGCATTTT.

This clonotype has ten or more counts. V is TRBV3-1 and J is TRBJ2-3, with 8 bases fitting TRBD1. Looked up from germline, CDR1 is LGHDT and CDR2 is YNNKEL (reference sequence). The CDR3 consists of 14 residues. Unmatched junction bases numbered 10, after V lost 4 bases and J lost 10 bases. CDR3 region: CASSPRHRGESQYF. The CDR3 DNA sequence: TGTGCCAGCAGCCCCCGACACAGGGGGGAGTCGCAGTATTTT.

This clonotype was seen many times. The J gene is TRBJ1-4, the V gene TRBV6-1, with D unclear. Per germline, CDR1 MNHNS and CDR2 SASEGT. The ends were cut back, 6 bases at V and 7 bases at J, with 15 bases in the middle. The CDR3 length is 14 residues. CDR3: CASRDPGPGEKLFF. For the CDR3, the DNA is TGTGCCAGCAGGGACCCCGGGCCCGGTGAAAAACTGTTTTTT.

This clonotype was counted ten times or more. The J gene is TRBJ2-2, the V gene TRBV6-1, with 9 nucleotides matching TRBD2. Germline CDR1 and CDR2: MNHNS and SASEGT. This CDR3 contains 13 residues. Unmatched junction bases numbered 5, after V lost 10 bases and J lost 5 bases. The DNA for the CDR3 is TGTGCCAATAGCGGGAGCGATACCGGGGAGCTGTTTTTT. Protein: CANSGSDTGELFF.

There are a few counts of this clonotype. A much more abundant neighbour one base away suggests this may be a read error. The chain recombines TRBV27 with TRBJ2-3, with 16 bases identical to TRBD2. Trimming at V came to 6 bases and at J to 8 bases, leaving 5 bases not matched to a gene. The germline V gene encodes CDR1 MNHEY and CDR2 SMNVEV (reference sequence). This CDR3 is 15 amino acids long. The chain's CDR3 is CASRPGTSGGVTQYF. CDR3 in DNA: TGTGCCAGCAGACCCGGGACTAGCGGGGGGGTTACGCAGTATTTT.

This clonotype was counted at least ten times. The chain uses TRBV27 and TRBJ1-2; tentatively, D is TRBD1 (5 bases). The germline V gene has CDR1 MNHEY and CDR2 SMNVEV (reference sequence). Trimming shortened V by 5 bases and J by 8 bases, and 24 bases separated the two germline ends. The CDR3 is 16 amino acids. The CDR3 coding sequence is TGTGCCAGCAGTAACGCCCGGGACCCCTATCGTGCGGGCTACACCTTC. Translated: CASSNARDPYRAGYTF.

This clonotype has at least ten counts. The chain has TRBV2 and TRBJ2-3, with 9 bases identical to TRBD2. V lost 6 bases and J lost 2; bases outside the gene matches: 3. The length of the CDR3 is 14 residues. Germline CDR1 reads SNHLY; CDR2 reads FYNNEI. The CDR3 is CASRLAGNTDTQYF. The CDR3 DNA is TGTGCCAGCAGGCTAGCGGGAAACACAGATACGCAGTATTTT. The full variable domain, its missing parts supplied by reference TRBV2 and TRBJ2-3, is EPEVTQTPSHQVTQMGQEVILRCVPISNHLYFYWYRQILGQKVEFLVSFYNNEISEKSEIFDDQFSVERPDGSNFTLKIRSTKLEDSAMYFCASRLAGNTDTQYFGPGTRLTVL.

V and J are TRBV20-1 and TRBJ2-1; a weak D match, TRBD2 (6 bases). In germline, CDR1 is DFQATT, CDR2 SNEGSKA (reference sequence). The CDR3 loop spans 16 amino acids. Trimming removed 2 bases from V and 3 bases from J, with 17 bases in between. CDR3 nucleotides: TGCAGTGCTAGACCATCGGAGGGCCCTGGCTACAATGAGCAGTTCTTC. Residues: CSARPSEGPGYNEQFF.

The sample holds a few counts of this clonotype. V usage is TRBV19 and J usage is TRBJ2-3; no definite D call. This CDR3 region has 14 residues. Germline V gene lookup returns CDR1 LNHDA and CDR2 SQIVND (reference sequence). Trimming shortened V by 1 base and J by 6 bases, and 11 bases separated the two germline ends. The CDR3 loop is CASSIASASDTQYF. The CDR3 DNA sequence: TGTGCCAGTAGTATAGCCTCGGCTTCGGATACGCAGTATTTT.

This rearrangement joins TRBV30 to TRBJ2-5; D gene ambiguous. V lost 2 bases, J lost 5 bases, and 9 bases lay in between. This CDR3 has 12 residues. Per the germline V gene, CDR1 is GTSNPN and CDR2 is SVGIG (reference sequence). CDR3 DNA sequence: TGTGCCTGGAGTACTTCAAGGGAGACCCAGTACTTC. This encodes CAWSTSRETQYF.

The rearrangement uses TRBV4-2 and TRBJ1-2, with TRBD1 matching 7 bases. The germline CDR1 and CDR2 sequences are LGHNA and YNFKEQ. There are 18 residues in the CDR3. The V and J ends lost 0 bases and 5 bases, in that order; junction bases with no gene match: 15. The CDR3 DNA is TGTGCCAGCAGCCAAGACCTCGGCACCCAGGGGGTACTATATGGCTACACCTTC. Protein: CASSQDLGTQGVLYGYTF.

At least ten counts were recorded for this clonotype. The CDR3 DNA is TGTGCCACCAGCAGAGATCAATTGGGGGACAGGTACCAGCCCCAGCATTTT. Protein: CATSRDQLGDRYQPQHF. The rearrangement uses TRBV15 and TRBJ1-5, with TRBD1 matching over 8 bases. Trimming cost V 0 bases and J 7 bases; bases outside gene matches: 11. Looked up from germline, CDR1 is LNHNV and CDR2 is YYDKDF (reference sequence). The CDR3 is 17 residues long.

This clonotype was detected many times. J is TRBJ2-3 and V is TRBV30, with 7 bases that match TRBD2. With 0 bases clipped from V and 3 bases from J, the junction kept 3 bases outside the gene matches. This CDR3 has 14 amino acids. CDR1 and CDR2 (germline): GTSNPN, SVGIG (reference sequence). CDR3 amino acids: CAWSVSGGTDTQYF. The DNA for the CDR3 is TGTGCCTGGAGTGTATCGGGGGGAACAGATACGCAGTATTTT.

As to this clonotype: One base away lies a much larger clone, so this may be a sequencing read error. The chain has TRBV7-9 and TRBJ2-1; no definite D call. Germline assignment: CDR1 SEHNR and CDR2 FQNEAQ (reference sequence). Trimming cost V 5 bases and J 13 bases, with 18 bases left between them. The CDR3 extends over 13 amino acids. The CDR3 here is CASSPRTGETQFF. CDR3 sequence (DNA): TGTGCCAGCAGCCCCCGGACCGGCGAGACCCAGTTCTTC.

This clonotype occurred many times. The chain joins TRBV7-9 to TRBJ2-1; D is undetermined. Trimming removed 4 bases from V and 4 bases from J, with 11 bases in between. This CDR3 is built from 14 residues. CDR1 is SEHNR and CDR2 is FQNEAQ in the germline V gene (reference sequence). CDR3 in DNA: TGTGCCAGCAGCTCTCCCGACCAGTACAATGAGCAGTTCTTC. Its translation: CASSSPDQYNEQFF.